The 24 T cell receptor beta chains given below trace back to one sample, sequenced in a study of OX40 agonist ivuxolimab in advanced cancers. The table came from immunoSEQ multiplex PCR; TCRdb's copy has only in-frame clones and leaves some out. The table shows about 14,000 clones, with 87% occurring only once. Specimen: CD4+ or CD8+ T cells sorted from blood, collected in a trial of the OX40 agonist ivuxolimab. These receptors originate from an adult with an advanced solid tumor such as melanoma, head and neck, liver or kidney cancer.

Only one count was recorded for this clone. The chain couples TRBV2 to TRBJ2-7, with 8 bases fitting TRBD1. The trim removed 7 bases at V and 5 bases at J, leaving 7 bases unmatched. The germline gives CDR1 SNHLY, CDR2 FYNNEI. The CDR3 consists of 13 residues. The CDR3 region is CASKQNRGDEQYF. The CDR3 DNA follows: TGTGCCAGCAAACAAAACAGGGGGGACGAGCAGTACTTC.

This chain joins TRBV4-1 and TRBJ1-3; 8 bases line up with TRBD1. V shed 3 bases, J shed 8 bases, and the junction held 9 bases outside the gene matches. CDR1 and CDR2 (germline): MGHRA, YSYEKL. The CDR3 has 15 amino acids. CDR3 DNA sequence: TGCGCCAGCAGCCACGGACAGGGATCAGGGGACACCATATATTTT. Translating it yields CASSHGQGSGDTIYF.

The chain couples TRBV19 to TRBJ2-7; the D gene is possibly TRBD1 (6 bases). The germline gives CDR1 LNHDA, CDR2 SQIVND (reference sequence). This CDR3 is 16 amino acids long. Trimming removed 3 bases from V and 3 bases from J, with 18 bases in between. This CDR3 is CASSIGTPPTLYEQYF. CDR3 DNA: TGTGCCAGTAGTATCGGGACACCACCGACCCTCTACGAGCAGTACTTC.

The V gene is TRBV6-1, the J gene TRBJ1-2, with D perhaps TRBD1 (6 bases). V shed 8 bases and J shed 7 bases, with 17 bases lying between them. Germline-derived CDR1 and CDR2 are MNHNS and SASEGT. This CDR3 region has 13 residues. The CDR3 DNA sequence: TGTGCCAGCCCACCTGACAGGATCGGTGGCTACACCTTC. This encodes CASPPDRIGGYTF.

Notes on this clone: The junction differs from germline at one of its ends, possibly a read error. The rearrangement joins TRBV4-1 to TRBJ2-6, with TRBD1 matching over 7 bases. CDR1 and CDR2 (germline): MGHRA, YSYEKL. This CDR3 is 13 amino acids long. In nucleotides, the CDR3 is TGCGCCAGCAGCCACACCCTGACAGGGATCCTCGCTTTC. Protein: CASSHTLTGILAF.

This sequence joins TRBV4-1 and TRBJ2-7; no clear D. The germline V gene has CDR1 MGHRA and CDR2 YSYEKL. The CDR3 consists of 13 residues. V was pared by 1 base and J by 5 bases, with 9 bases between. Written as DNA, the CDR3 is TGCGCCAGCAGCCAAGTCAATATGGACGAGCAGTACTTC. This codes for CASSQVNMDEQYF.

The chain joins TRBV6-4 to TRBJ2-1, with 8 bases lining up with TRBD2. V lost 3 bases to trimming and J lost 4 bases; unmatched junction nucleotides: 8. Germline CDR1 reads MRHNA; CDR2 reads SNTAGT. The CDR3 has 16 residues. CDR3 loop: CASSEGGGGTYNEQFF. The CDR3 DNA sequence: TGTGCCAGCAGTGAGGGCGGCGGGGGGACTTACAATGAGCAGTTCTTC.

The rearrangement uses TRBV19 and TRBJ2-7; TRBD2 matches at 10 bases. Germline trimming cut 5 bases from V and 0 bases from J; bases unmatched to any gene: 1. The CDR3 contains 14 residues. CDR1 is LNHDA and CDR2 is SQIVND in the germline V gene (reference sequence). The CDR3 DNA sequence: TGTGCCAGTAGTGCTAGCGGGAGCTCCTACGAGCAGTACTTC. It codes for CASSASGSSYEQYF.

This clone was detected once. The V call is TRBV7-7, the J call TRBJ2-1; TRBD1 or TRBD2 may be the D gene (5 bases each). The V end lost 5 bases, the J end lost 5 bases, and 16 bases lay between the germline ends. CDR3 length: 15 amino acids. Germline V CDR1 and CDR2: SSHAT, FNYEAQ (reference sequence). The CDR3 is CASSPARGENNEQFF. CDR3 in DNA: TGTGCCAGCAGCCCTGCTCGAGGGGAAAACAATGAGCAGTTCTTC.

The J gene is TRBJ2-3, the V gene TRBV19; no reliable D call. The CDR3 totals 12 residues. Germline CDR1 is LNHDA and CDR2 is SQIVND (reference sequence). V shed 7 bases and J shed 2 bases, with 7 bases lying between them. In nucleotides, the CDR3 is TGTGCCAGTACCTCGACCACAGATACGCAGTATTTT. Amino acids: CASTSTTDTQYF.

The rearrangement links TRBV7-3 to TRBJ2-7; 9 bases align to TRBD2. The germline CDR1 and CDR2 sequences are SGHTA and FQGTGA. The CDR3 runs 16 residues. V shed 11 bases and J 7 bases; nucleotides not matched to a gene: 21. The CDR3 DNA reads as TGTGCCTATAGGGGAGGACTAGCGTCCCCCACGAGGGAGCAGTACTTC. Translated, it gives CAYRGGLASPTREQYF.

The CDR3 loop is CASSFRGPGEAFF. In DNA form, the CDR3 reads TGTGCCAGCAGTTTCAGGGGTCCTGGTGAAGCTTTCTTT. V is TRBV27 and J is TRBJ1-1; D perhaps matches TRBD1 (6 bases). This CDR3 region has 13 residues. V was trimmed by 3 bases and J by 7 bases, leaving 12 bases between them. Germline V gene sequence: CDR1 MNHEY, CDR2 SMNVEV (reference sequence).

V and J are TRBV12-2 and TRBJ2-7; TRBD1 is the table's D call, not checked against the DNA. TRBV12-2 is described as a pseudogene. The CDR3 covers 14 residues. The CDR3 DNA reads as TGTGCCAGCAGCCCGGACAGGGGGCTTGACGAGCAGTACTTC. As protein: CASSPDRGLDEQYF.

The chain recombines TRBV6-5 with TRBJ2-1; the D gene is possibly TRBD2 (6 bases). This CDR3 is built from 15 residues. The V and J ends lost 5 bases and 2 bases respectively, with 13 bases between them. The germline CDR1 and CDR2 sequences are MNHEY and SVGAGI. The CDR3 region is CASSAPRRAYNEQFF. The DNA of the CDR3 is TGTGCCAGCAGTGCCCCGAGGAGGGCCTACAATGAGCAGTTCTTC.

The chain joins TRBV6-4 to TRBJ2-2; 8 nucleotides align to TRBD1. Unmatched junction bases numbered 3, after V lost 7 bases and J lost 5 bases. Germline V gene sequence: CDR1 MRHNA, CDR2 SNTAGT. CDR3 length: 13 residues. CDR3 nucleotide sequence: TGTGCCAGCAAGACAGGGGAAACCGGGGAGCTGTTTTTT. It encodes CASKTGETGELFF.

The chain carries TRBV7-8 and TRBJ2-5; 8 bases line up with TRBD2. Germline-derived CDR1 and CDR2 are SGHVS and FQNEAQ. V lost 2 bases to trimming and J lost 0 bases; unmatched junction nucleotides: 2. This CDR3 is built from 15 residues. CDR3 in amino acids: CASSLTTSDQETQYF. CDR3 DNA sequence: TGTGCCAGCAGCTTAACGACTAGCGACCAAGAGACCCAGTACTTC.

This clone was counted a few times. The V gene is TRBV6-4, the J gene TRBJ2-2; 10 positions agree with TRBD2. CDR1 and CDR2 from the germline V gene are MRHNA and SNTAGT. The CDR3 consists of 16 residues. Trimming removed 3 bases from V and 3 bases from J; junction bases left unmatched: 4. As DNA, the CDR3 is TGTGCCAGCAGTGATAGGACTAGCGGAGACACCGGGGAGCTGTTTTTT. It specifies CASSDRTSGDTGELFF.

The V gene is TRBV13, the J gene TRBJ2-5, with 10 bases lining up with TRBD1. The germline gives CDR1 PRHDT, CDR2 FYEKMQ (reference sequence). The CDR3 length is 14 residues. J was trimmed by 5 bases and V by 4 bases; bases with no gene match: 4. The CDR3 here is CASSSDRGLETQYF. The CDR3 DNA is TGTGCCAGCAGCTCGGACAGGGGGTTGGAGACCCAGTACTTC.

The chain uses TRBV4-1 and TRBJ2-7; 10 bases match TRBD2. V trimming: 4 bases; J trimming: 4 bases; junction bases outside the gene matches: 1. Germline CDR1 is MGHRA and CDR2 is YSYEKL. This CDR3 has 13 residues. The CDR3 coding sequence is TGCGCCAGCAGCCCGGGACTAGCGTACGAGCAGTACTTC. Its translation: CASSPGLAYEQYF.

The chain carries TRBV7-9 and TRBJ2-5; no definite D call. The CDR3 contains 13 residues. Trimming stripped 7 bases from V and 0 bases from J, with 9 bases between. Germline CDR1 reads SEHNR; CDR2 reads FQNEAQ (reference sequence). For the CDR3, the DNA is TGTGCCAGCACGTTGGGGAACCAAGAGACCCAGTACTTC. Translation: CASTLGNQETQYF.

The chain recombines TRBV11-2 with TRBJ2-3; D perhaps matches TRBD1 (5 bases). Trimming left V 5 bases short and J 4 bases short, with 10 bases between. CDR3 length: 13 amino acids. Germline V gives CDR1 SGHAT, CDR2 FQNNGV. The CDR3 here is CASSNGQADTQYF. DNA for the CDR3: TGTGCCAGCAGCAACGGACAAGCAGATACGCAGTATTTT.

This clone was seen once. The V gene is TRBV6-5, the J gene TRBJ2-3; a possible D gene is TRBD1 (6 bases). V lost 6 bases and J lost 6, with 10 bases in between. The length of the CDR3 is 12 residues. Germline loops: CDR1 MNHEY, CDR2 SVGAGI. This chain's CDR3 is CASRQGADTQYF. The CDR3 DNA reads TGTGCCAGCAGACAGGGAGCGGATACGCAGTATTTT.

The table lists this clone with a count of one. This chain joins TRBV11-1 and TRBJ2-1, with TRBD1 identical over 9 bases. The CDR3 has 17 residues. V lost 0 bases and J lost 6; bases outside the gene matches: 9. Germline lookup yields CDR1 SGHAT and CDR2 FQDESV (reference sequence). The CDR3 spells CASSLALGDRVANEQFF. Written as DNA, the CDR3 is TGTGCCAGCAGCTTAGCGCTTGGGGACAGGGTCGCCAATGAGCAGTTCTTC. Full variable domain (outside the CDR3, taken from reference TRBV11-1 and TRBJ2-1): EAEVAQSPRYKITEKSQAVAFWCDPISGHATLYWYRQILGQGPELLVQFQDESVVDDSQLPKDRFSAERLKGVDSTLKIQPAELGDSAMYLCASSLALGDRVANEQFFGPGTRLTVL.

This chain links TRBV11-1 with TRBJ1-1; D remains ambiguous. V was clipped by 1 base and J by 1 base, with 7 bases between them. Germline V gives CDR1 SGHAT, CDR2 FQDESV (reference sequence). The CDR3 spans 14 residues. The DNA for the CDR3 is TGTGCCAGCAGCTTAGACATTTCGAACACTGAAGCTTTCTTT. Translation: CASSLDISNTEAFF.